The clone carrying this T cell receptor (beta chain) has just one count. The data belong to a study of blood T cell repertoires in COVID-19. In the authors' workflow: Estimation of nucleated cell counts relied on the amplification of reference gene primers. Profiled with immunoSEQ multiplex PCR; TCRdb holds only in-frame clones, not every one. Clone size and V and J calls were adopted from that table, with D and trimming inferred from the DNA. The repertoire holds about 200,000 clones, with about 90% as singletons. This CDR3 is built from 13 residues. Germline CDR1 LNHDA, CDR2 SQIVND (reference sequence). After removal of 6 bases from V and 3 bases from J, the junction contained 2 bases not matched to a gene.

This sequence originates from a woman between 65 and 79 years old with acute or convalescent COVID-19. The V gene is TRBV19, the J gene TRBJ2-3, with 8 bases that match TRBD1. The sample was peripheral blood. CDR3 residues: CASRRTGTDTQYF. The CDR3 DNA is TGTGCCAGTAGGCGGACAGGGACAGATACGCAGTATTTT. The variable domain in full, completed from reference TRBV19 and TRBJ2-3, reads DGGITQSPKYLFRKEGQNVTLSCEQNLNHDAMYWYRQDPGQGLRLIYYSQIVNDFQKGDIAEGYSVSREKKESFPLTVTSAQKNPTAFYLCASRRTGTDTQYFGPGTRLTVL.